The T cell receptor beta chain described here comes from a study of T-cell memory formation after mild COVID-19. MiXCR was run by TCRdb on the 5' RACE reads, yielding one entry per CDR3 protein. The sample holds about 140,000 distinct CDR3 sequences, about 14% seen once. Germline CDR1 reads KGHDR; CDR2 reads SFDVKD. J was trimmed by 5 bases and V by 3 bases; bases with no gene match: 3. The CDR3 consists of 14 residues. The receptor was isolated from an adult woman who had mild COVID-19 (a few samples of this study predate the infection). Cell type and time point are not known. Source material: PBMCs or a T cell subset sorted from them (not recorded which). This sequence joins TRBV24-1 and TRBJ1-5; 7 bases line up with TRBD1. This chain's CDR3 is CATSDTGAHQPQHF. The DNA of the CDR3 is TGTGCCACCAGTGATACAGGGGCCCATCAGCCCCAGCATTTT.